This TCR beta chain was identified in a study of blood T cell repertoires in COVID-19. Assay used: immunoSEQ multiplex PCR; TCRdb lists only in-frame clones, some missing. The table has about 410,000 clones, 90% seen once; the top ten hold about 0.63%. The CDR3 consists of 14 residues. The V end was cut by 4 bases, the J end by 11 bases, with 15 bases between. Germline V gene data show CDR1 as LGHDT and CDR2 as YNNKEL (reference sequence). The source material was PBMCs or T cells enriched from blood (not recorded which). This clonotype originated in a man between 18 and 35 years old who had recovered from COVID-19. The gene calls are TRBV3-1 (or the pseudogene TRBV3-2) and TRBJ1-6; D might be TRBD1 (6 bases). The CDR3 DNA sequence: TGTGCCAGCAGCCCCCTGGCGCAGGGGCCACCCCTCCACTTT. Translated, it gives CASSPLAQGPPLHF.